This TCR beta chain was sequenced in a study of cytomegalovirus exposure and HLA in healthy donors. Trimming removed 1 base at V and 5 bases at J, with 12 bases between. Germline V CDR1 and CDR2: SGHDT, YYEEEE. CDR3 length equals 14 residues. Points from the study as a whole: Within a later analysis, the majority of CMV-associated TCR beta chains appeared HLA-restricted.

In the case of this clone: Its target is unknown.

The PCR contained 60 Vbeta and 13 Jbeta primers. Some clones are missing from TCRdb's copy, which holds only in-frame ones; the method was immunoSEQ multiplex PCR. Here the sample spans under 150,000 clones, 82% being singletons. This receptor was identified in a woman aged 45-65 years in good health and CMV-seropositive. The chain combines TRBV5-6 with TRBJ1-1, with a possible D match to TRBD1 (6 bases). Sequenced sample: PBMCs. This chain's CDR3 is CASSLFQGWTEAFF. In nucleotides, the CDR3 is TGTGCCAGCAGCTTGTTTCAGGGGTGGACTGAAGCTTTCTTT.